The sequence of this T cell receptor (beta chain) was determined in a study of blood T cell repertoires in COVID-19. Study at large: Donors in the United States, Italy and Spain gave samples during acute or convalescent COVID-19. Sources were T cells, B-cell-depleted T cells, or PBMCs; the material itself was cDNA or gDNA.

Per the original data handling: How many nucleated cells were present was estimated from reference gene primer amplification. Clones were read by immunoSEQ multiplex PCR, and TCRdb kept only the in-frame ones, dropping some. V and J calls and clone size are given by that table; D and trimming were obtained from the DNA. This sample yields about 200,000 clones, of which approximately 82% are seen a single time; over 12% belongs to the top ten. The origin of this receptor is a man between 35 and 55 years old who had recovered from COVID-19. Sequenced material: PBMCs or T cells enriched from blood (not recorded which).

The CDR3 nucleotides are TGTGCCAGCAGGGACAGGGGGCCAGACACTGAAGCTTTCTTT. Protein sequence: CASRDRGPDTEAFF. The chain links TRBV6-5 to TRBJ1-1; 11 nucleotides align to TRBD1. The germline gives CDR1 MNHEY, CDR2 SVGAGI. The CDR3 consists of 14 residues. Unmatched junction bases numbered 3, after V lost 6 bases and J lost 3 bases.